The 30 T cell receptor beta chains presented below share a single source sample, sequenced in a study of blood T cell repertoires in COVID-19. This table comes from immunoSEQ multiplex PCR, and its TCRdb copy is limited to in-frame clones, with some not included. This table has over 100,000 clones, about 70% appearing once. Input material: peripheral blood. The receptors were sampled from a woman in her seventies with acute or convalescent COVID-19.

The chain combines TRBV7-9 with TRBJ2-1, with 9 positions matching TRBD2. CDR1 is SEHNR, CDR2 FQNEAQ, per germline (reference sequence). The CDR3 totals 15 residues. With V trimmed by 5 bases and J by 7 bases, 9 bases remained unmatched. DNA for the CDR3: TGTGCCAGCAGCCAGGTGGGACTAGCACTGAATGAGCAGTTCTTC. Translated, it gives CASSQVGLALNEQFF.

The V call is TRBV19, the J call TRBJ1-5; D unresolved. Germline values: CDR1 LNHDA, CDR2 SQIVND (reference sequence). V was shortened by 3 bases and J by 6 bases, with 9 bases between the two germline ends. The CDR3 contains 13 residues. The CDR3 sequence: CASSIGYFQPQHF. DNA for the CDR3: TGTGCCAGTAGTATCGGGTATTTTCAGCCCCAGCATTTT.

The DNA of the CDR3 is TGTGCCAGCAGTTTATCGCAGGGAAACACCATATATTTT. This codes for CASSLSQGNTIYF. The chain recombines TRBV6-5 with TRBJ1-3; D not certain. CDR3 length equals 13 residues. Germline lookup yields CDR1 MNHEY and CDR2 SVGAGI. The germline V and J ends were trimmed by 4 bases and 4 bases, with 8 bases remaining between them.

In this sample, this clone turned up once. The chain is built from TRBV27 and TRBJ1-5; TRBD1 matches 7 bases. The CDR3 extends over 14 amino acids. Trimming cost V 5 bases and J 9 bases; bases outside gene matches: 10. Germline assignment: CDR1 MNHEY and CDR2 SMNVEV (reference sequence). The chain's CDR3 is CASSPRTGLGPQHF. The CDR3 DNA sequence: TGTGCCAGCAGTCCGCGGACAGGCCTGGGGCCCCAGCATTTT.

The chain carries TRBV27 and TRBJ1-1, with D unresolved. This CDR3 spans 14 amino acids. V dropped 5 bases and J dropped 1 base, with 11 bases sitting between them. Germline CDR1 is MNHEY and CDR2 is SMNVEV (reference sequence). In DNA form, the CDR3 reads TGTGCCAGCAGTCCACAGACTAGGAACACTGAAGCTTTCTTT. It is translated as CASSPQTRNTEAFF.

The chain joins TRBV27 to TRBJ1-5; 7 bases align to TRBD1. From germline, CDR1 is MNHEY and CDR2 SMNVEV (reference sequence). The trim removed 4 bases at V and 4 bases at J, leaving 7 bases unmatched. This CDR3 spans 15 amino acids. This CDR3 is CASSSFRDRNQPQHF. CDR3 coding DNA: TGTGCCAGCAGTTCTTTCCGGGACAGAAATCAGCCCCAGCATTTT.

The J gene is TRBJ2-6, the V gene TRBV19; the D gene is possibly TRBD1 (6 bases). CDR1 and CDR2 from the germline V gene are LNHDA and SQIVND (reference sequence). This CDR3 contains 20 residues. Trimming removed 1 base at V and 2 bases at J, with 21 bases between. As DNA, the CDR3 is TGTGCCAGTAGTATAGGAAGGCAGGGGCTAAGCATTACTGGGGCCAACGTCCTGACTTTC. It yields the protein CASSIGRQGLSITGANVLTF.

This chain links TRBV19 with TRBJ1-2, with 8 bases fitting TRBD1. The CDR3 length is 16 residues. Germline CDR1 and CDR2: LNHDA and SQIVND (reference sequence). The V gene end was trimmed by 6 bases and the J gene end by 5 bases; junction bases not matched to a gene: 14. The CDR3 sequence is CASSRGLTGAAYGYTF. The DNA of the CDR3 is TGTGCCAGTAGCCGAGGGTTGACAGGGGCCGCTTATGGCTACACCTTC.

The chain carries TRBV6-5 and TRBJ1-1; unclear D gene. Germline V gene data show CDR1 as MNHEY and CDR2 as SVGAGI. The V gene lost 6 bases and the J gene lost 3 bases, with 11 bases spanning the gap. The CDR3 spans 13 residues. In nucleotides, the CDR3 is TGTGCCAGCAGCGTGGGAGCGTACACTGAAGCTTTCTTT. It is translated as CASSVGAYTEAFF.

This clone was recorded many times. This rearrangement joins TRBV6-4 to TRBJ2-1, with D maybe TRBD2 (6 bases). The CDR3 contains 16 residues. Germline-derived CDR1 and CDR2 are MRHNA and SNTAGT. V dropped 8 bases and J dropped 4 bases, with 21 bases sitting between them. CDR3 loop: CASPPWRVKKYNEQFF. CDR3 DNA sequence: TGTGCCAGCCCGCCCTGGAGGGTTAAAAAGTACAATGAGCAGTTCTTC.

CDR3: CASTRGQAYEQYF. In DNA, the CDR3 is TGTGCCAGCACCAGAGGACAGGCCTACGAGCAGTACTTC. This chain joins TRBV6-5 and TRBJ2-7, with TRBD1 identical over 7 bases. Losses at the gene ends were 7 bases for V and 2 bases for J; bases not matched to a gene: 5. CDR1 is MNHEY and CDR2 is SVGAGI in the germline V gene. CDR3 length: 13 amino acids.

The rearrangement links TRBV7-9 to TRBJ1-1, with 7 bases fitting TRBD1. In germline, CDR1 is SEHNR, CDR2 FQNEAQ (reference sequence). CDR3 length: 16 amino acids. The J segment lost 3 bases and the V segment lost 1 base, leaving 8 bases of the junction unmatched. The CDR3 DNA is TGTGCCAGCAGCTTAGAGGCAGGGGGACCCCACACTGAAGCTTTCTTT. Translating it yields CASSLEAGGPHTEAFF.

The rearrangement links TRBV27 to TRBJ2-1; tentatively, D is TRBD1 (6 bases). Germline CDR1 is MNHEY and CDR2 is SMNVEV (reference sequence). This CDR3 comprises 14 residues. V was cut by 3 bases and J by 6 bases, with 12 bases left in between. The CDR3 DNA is TGTGCCAGCAGTTTCCGGCGAGGGGGCAATGAGCAGTTCTTC. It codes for CASSFRRGGNEQFF.

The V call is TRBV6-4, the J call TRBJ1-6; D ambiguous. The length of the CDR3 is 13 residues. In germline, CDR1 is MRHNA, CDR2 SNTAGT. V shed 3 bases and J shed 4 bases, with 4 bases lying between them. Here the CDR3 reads CASSEEYNSPLHF. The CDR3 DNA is TGTGCCAGCAGTGAAGAGTATAATTCACCCCTCCACTTT.

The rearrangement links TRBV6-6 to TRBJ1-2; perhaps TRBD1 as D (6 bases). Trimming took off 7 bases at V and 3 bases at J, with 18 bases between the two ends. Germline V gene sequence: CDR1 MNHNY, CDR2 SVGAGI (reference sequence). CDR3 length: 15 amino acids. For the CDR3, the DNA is TGTGCCAGCAAACTAGGGGGAGCAACAGACTATGGCTACACCTTC. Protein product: CASKLGGATDYGYTF.

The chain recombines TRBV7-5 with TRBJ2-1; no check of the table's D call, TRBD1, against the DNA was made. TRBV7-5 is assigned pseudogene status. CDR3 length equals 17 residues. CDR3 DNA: TGTGCCAGAAGCTTAGGCCCATCGGACAGGGTAGGCAATGAGCAGTTCTTC. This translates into CARSLGPSDRVGNEQFF.

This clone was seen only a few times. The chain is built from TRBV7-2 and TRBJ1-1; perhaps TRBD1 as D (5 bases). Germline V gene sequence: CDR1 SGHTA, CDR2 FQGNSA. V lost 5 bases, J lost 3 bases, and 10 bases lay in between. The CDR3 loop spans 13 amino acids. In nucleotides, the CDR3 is TGTGCCAGCAGCCCCCAGGGTGACACTGAAGCTTTCTTT. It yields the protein CASSPQGDTEAFF.

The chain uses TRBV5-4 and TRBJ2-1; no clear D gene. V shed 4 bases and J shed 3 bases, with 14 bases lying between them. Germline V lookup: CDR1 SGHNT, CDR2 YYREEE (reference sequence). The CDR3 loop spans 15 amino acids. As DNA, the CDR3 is TGTGCCAGCAGCCCAAGACTGGGTGGCTACAATGAGCAGTTCTTC. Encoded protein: CASSPRLGGYNEQFF.

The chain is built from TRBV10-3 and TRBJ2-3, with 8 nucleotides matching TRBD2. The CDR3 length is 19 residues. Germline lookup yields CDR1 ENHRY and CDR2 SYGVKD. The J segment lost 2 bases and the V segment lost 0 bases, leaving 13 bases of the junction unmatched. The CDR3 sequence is CAISESSKGGAGDTDTQYF. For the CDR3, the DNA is TGTGCCATCAGTGAGTCGAGTAAAGGTGGAGCGGGAGACACAGATACGCAGTATTTT.

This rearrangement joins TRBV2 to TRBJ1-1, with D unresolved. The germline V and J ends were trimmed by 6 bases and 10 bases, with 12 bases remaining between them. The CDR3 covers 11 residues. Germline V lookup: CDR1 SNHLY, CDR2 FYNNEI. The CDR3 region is CASRQTLLAFF. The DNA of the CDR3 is TGTGCCAGCAGGCAGACTCTCTTAGCTTTCTTT.

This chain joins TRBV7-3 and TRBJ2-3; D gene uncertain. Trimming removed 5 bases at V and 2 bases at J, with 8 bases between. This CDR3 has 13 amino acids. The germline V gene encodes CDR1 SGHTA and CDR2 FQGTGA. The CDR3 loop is CASSTANTDTQYF. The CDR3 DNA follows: TGTGCCAGCAGCACAGCCAACACAGATACGCAGTATTTT.

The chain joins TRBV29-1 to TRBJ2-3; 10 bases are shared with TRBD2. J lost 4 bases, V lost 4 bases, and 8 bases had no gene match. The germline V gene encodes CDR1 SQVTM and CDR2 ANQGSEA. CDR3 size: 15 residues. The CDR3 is CSVGSLAGVADTQYF. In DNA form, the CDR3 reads TGCAGCGTTGGGAGCCTAGCGGGAGTCGCAGATACGCAGTATTTT.

CDR3 in DNA: TGTGCCAGTAGCTGGGGGGGCACCGGGGAGCTGTTTTTT. It is translated as CASSWGGTGELFF. The rearrangement links TRBV19 to TRBJ2-2, with 7 bases that match TRBD2. This CDR3 is built from 13 residues. Germline V CDR1 and CDR2: LNHDA, SQIVND (reference sequence). V was pared by 6 bases and J by 4 bases, with 2 bases of the junction left unmatched. Looking up the rest from reference TRBV19 and TRBJ2-2 gives the full variable domain: DGGITQSPKYLFRKEGQNVTLSCEQNLNHDAMYWYRQDPGQGLRLIYYSQIVNDFQKGDIAEGYSVSREKKESFPLTVTSAQKNPTAFYLCASSWGGTGELFFGEGSRLTVL.

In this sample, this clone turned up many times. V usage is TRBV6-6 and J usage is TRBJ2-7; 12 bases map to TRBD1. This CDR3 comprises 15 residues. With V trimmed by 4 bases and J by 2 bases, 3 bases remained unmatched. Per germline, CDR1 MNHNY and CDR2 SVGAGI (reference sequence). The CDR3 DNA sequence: TGTGCCAGCAGTTTGGGGGACAGGGGGCCCTACGAGCAGTACTTC. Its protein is CASSLGDRGPYEQYF.

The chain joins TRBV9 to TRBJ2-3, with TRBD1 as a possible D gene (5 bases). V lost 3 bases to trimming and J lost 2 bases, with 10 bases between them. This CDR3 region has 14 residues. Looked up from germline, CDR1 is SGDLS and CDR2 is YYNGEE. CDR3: CASSGQGYTDTQYF. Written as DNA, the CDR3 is TGTGCCAGCAGCGGGCAGGGATACACAGATACGCAGTATTTT. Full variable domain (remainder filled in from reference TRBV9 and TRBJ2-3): DSGVTQTPKHLITATGQRVTLRCSPRSGDLSVYWYQQSLDQGLQFLIQYYNGEERAKGNILERFSAQQFPDLHSELNLSSLELGDSALYFCASSGQGYTDTQYFGPGTRLTVL.

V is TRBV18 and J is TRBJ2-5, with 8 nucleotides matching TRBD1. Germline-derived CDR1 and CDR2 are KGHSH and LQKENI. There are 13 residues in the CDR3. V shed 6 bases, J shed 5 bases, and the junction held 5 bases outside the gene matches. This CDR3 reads CASSPGGRETQYF. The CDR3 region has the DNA TGTGCCAGCTCGCCAGGGGGCCGGGAGACCCAGTACTTC.

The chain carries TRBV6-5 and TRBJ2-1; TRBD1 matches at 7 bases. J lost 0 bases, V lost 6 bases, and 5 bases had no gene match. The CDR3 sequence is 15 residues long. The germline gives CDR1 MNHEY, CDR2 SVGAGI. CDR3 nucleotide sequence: TGTGCCAGCAGAGAGACAGGGCTCTCCTACAATGAGCAGTTCTTC. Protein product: CASRETGLSYNEQFF.

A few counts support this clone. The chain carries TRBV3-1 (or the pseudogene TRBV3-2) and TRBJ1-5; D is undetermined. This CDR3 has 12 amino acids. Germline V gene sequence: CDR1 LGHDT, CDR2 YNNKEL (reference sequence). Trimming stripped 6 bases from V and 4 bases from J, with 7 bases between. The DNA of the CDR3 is TGTGCCAGCAGTACAGCAAATCAGCCCCAGCATTTT. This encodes CASSTANQPQHF.

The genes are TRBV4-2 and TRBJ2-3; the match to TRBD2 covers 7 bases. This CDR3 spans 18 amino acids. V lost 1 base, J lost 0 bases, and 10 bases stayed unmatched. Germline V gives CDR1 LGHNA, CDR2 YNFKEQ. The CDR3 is CASSQGVHRSGSTDTQYF. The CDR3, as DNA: TGTGCCAGCAGCCAAGGGGTCCACCGTAGCGGGAGCACAGATACGCAGTATTTT.

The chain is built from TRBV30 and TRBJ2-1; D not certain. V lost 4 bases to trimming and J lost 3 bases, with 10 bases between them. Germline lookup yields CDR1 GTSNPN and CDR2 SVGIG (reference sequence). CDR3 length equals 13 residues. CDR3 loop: CAWIPVNYNEQFF. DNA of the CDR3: TGTGCCTGGATTCCAGTTAACTACAATGAGCAGTTCTTC.